This TCR beta chain was sequenced for a study of blood T cells in healthy people across ages. With 5 bases removed from V and 5 bases from J, the gap between germline ends came to 16 bases. Per germline, CDR1 DFQATT and CDR2 SNEGSKA (reference sequence). CDR3 length equals 14 residues. The people who gave samples were healthy Caucasians from Russia, aged about 6 to 95. A second PCR, run for about 7 to 12 cycles, used a sample-barcoded 5' primer plus a J-beta primer mix. Each CDR3 protein gets one entry after TCRdb re-called the 5' RACE reads with MiXCR. The data show hundreds of thousands of distinct CDR3 sequences, roughly half seen once.

The sample comprised blood. This clonotype originated in a woman of 80 years or more in good health. The J gene is TRBJ2-4, the V gene TRBV20-1; the D gene is possibly TRBD2 (7 bases). The CDR3 region is CSAGMGGPQNIQYF. The DNA for the CDR3 is TGCAGTGCTGGTATGGGGGGGCCTCAAAACATTCAGTACTTC.